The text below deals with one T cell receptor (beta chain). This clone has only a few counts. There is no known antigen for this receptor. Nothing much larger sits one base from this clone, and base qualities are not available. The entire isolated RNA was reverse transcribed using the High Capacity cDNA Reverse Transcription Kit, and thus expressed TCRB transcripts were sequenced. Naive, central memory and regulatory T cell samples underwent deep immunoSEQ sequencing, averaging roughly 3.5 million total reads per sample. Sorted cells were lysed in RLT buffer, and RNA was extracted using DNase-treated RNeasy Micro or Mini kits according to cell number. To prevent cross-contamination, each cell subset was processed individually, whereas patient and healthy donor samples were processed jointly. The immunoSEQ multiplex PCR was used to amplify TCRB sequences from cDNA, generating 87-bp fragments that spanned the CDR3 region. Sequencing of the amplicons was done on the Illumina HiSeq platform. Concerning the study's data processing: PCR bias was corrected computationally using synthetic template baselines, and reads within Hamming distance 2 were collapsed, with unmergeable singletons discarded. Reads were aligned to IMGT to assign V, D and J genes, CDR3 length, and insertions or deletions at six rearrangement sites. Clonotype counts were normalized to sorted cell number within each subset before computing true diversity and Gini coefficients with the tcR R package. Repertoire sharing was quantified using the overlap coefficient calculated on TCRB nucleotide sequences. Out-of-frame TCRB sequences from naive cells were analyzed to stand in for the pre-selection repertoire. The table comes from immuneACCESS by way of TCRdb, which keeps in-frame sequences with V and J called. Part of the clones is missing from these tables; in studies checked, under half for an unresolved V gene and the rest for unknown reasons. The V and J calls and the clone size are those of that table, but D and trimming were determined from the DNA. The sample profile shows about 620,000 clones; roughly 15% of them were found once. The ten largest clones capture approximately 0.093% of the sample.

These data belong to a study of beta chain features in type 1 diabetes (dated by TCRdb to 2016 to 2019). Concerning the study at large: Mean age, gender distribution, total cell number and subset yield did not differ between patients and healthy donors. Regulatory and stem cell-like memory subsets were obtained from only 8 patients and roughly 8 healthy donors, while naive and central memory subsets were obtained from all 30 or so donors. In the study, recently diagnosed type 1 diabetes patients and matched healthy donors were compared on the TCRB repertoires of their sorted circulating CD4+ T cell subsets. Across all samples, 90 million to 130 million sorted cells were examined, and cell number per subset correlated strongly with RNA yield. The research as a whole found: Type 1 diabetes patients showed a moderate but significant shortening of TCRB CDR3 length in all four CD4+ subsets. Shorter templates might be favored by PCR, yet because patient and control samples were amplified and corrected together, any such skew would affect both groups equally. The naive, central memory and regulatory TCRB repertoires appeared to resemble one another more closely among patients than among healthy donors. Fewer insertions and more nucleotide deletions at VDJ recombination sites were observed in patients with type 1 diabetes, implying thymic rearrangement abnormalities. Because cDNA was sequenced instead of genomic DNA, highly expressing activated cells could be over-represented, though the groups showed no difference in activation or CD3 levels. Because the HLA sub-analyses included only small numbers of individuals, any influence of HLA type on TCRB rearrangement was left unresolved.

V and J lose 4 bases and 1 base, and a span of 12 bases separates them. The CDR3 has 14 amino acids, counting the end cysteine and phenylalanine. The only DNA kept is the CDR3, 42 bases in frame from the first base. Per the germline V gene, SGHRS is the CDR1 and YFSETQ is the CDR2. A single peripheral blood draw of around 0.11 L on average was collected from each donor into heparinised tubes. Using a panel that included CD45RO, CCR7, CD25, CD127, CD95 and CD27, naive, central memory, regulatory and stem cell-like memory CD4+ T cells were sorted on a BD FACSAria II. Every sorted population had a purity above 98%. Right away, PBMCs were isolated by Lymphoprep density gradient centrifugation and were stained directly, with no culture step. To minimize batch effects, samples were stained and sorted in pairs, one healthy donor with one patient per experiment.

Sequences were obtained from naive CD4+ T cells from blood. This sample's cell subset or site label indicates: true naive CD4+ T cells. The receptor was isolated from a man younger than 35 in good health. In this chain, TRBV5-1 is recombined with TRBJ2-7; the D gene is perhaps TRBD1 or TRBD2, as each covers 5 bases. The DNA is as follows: TGCGCCAGCAGCCCCGGGACGAATTCCTACGAGCAGTACTTC. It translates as CASSPGTNSYEQYF.